This T cell receptor (beta chain) is drawn from a study of blood T cell repertoires in COVID-19 (dated by TCRdb to the early 2020s). Some background on the complete study: Samples covering the acute and convalescent phases of COVID-19 were provided by collaborators in the United States, Italy and Spain. The material from the prospective study consisted of cDNA or gDNA derived from T cells, B-cell-depleted T cells, or PBMCs. The dataset comprised deeply sampled blood TCRbeta repertoires from subjects exposed to, actively infected with, or recovered from COVID-19. The repertoires were made available in a free public database intended to serve as a resource for research on the immune response to SARS-CoV-2. Samples were obtained from the ongoing ImmuneRACE study (first 160 participants) and from over 1,000 subjects provided by 6 global collaborators. A de-identified subject ID, COVID-19 status, age in years and sex were almost always included in the sample metadata. Where available, HLA class I and class II types were taken from metadata supplied by the sample provider and were not determined by assay-based typing. Paper-wide results and their limitations: The amount of clinical and demographic metadata varied by source and participant and was provided uncurated.

TCRbeta CDR3 regions were amplified from genomic DNA using the immunoSEQ Assay, a bias-controlled multiplex PCR. In the original analysis: The number of nucleated cells in each sample was estimated from the amplification of reference gene primers within the assay. Sequence reads were collapsed and filtered to measure the absolute abundance of every unique TCRbeta CDR3 rearrangement. Productive Simpson clonality was computed per sample as the square root of Simpson's diversity index over productive rearrangements. Sourced from immuneACCESS, this table was stored by TCRdb with only in-frame sequences that have V and J called. A share of the clones is absent; for the studies checked, an unresolved V gene accounts for under half, and the remainder has no known explanation. Clone size and V and J calls were adopted from that table, with D and trimming inferred from the DNA. The sample table shows approximately 100,000 clones, and about 86% are seen once. Roughly 2.7% of the sample belongs to the ten largest clones.

In the prospective study, participants were roughly 18 to 100 years old, resided in about 25 geographic areas of the United States, and were enrolled through a virtual design. To assign participants to cohorts, the prospective study relied on clinical history that participants themselves reported in a screening survey and a study questionnaire. For ImmuneRACE Cohort 3, a participant was defined as recovered based on two consecutive negative NP/OP PCR tests, clearance by a healthcare professional, or resolution of symptoms. In the prospective study, mobile phlebotomists collected whole blood, serum and a nasopharyngeal or oropharyngeal swab from each participant. Participants in the prospective study had the option to provide additional blood draws and questionnaires over a 2-month period. Prospective study blood samples were shipped either frozen or at room temperature before DNA extraction. Looking up the germline V gene yields CDR1 KGHDR and CDR2 SFDVKD. Between the V and J ends, shortened by 0 bases and 3 bases respectively, the junction contains 10 bases. Measured from the cysteine to the phenylalanine, the CDR3 is 15 residues long. Only the CDR3 region is kept as DNA, spanning 45 bases read in frame from base 1.

Note on this clone: Its antigen remains undetermined. Base qualities are missing; no much larger clone stands one base away.

The rearrangement joined TRBV24-1 to TRBJ1-2, and perhaps TRBD1 as D gene, on 5 matching bases. The sample comprised PBMCs or T cells enriched from blood (not recorded which). The sequence was collected from a woman between 45 and 65 years old who had recovered from COVID-19. The DNA reads TGTGCCACCAGTGATTTGTGGAGGGGATACTATGGCTACACCTTC. It translates to CATSDLWRGYYGYTF.